This T cell receptor (beta chain) was profiled in a study of T-cell memory formation after mild COVID-19. Study-level results: Among clones peaking at day 37 in the second wave, SARS-CoV-2 specificity remained unconfirmed. Shrinking CD4+ clones resided mostly in CM and EM, and CD8+ ones in EMRA.

The sample holds a few counts of this clonotype. The antigen remains undetermined. TCRdb processed the 5' RACE reads anew with MiXCR; each CDR3 protein has one entry. The table lists about 470,000 distinct CDR3 sequences, 20% to 25% of them singletons, with around 13% in the top ten. The CDR3 spans 14 residues. V was shortened by 0 bases and J by 1 base, with 7 bases between the two germline ends. Germline CDR1 reads GTSNPN; CDR2 reads SVGIG (reference sequence). This rearrangement joins TRBV30 to TRBJ1-5; D remains ambiguous. The TCR comes from an adult woman who had mild COVID-19 (a few samples of this study predate the infection). Cell type and time point are not known. Sequences were obtained from PBMCs or a T cell subset sorted from them (not recorded which). This CDR3 is CAWSVGSSNQPQHF. The CDR3, as DNA: TGTGCCTGGAGTGTTGGAAGCAGCAATCAGCCCCAGCATTTT.